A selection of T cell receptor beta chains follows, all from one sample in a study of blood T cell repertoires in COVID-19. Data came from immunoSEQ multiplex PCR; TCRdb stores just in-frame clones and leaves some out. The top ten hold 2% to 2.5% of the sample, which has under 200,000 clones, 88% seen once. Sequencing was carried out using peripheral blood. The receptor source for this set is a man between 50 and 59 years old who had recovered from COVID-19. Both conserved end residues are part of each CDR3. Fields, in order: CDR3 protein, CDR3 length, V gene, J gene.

CASSPAATLAGGTNEQFF	18	TRBV3-1/TRBV3-2	TRBJ2-1
CASSRGLAGAYTDTQYF	17	TRBV28	TRBJ2-3
CASSQKPGQGSYEQYF	16	TRBV7-2	TRBJ2-7
CASSPQQGSYNYGYTF	16	TRBV18	TRBJ1-2
CATSRQPTGSQNIQYF	16	TRBV15	TRBJ2-4
CASLWSPAGVEQYF	14	TRBV11-2	TRBJ2-7
CASSRQFPNSPLHF	14	TRBV18	TRBJ1-6
CASSLSGRGHQPQHF	15	TRBV11-2	TRBJ1-5
CASSLRGQRGAMDTQYF	17	TRBV7-3	TRBJ2-3
CASSYEGRGVRGYTF	15	TRBV6-5	TRBJ1-2
CATSPGAGYGYTF	13	TRBV6-6	TRBJ1-2
CATSREGGPYEQYF	14	TRBV15	TRBJ2-7
CASSYGRQGTGELFF	15	TRBV6-5	TRBJ2-2
CAWGQGKNEQYF	12	TRBV30	TRBJ2-7
CASSSGQLTDTQYF	14	TRBV5-4	TRBJ2-3
CASSFLAGPYNEQFF	15	TRBV6-5	TRBJ2-1
CASSLILAGINEQYF	15	TRBV7-3	TRBJ2-7
CASSQYTKVQETQYF	15	TRBV3-1/TRBV3-2	TRBJ2-5
CASSPPDRGGTGELFF	16	TRBV18	TRBJ2-2
CASSQAGTVEAFF	13	TRBV4-2	TRBJ1-1
CASSPGGQGSFGYTF	15	TRBV5-4	TRBJ1-2
CASSLGQGTTYEQYF	15	TRBV5-1	TRBJ2-7
CASVVGGFGFEKLFF	15	TRBV2	TRBJ1-4
CASSLLGQLGYNEQFF	16	TRBV28	TRBJ2-1
CASSLSAGEKLFF	13	TRBV5-6	TRBJ1-4
CAWSANLGREAFF	13	TRBV30	TRBJ1-1
CASKGQRVTDTQYF	14	TRBV19	TRBJ2-3
CASSQEVNNEQFF	13	TRBV7-3	TRBJ2-1
CASSLDTSIGTDTQYF	16	TRBV7-8	TRBJ2-3